The rows below give T cell receptor beta chains drawn from one sample of a study of blood T cell repertoires in COVID-19. The data were produced by immunoSEQ multiplex PCR, yet TCRdb's version contains in-frame clones alone and is incomplete. The sample includes approximately 300,000 clones, 85% to 90% of them seen just once. Sequencing was done on a sample of PBMCs or T cells enriched from blood (not recorded which). These receptors all come from a young woman who had recovered from COVID-19. Both conserved end residues are part of each CDR3. The D gene is left open where the match is weak.

V: TRBV10-1; D: -; J: TRBJ2-3; CDR3: CASSGSGDTQYF
V: TRBV9; D: TRBD2; J: TRBJ2-1; CDR3: CASSPDGAGDREQFF
V: TRBV7-2; D: -; J: TRBJ1-1; CDR3: CASSLRGMDTEAFF
V: TRBV9; D: TRBD2; J: TRBJ2-1; CDR3: CASSVVRAGGRFSYNEQFF
V: TRBV14; D: TRBD2; J: TRBJ2-1; CDR3: CASSRYVGTSGSRPDYNEQFF
V: TRBV4-1; D: TRBD1; J: TRBJ1-2; CDR3: CASSQGQGVSGGYTF
V: TRBV2; D: TRBD1; J: TRBJ1-5; CDR3: CASSEQDRDTNQPQHF
V: TRBV5-5; D: -; J: TRBJ1-5; CDR3: CASSLSPSQPQHF
V: TRBV29-1; D: TRBD1; J: TRBJ1-1; CDR3: CSVEAQQGASEAFF
V: TRBV19; D: TRBD2; J: TRBJ2-4; CDR3: CASSIDVGRAGSRNIQYF
V: TRBV9; D: TRBD2; J: TRBJ2-1; CDR3: CASSRRDPPSGSSYNEQFF
V: TRBV5-4; D: TRBD1; J: TRBJ1-2; CDR3: CASSLWGTGRGGYTF
V: TRBV6-5; D: TRBD2; J: TRBJ2-5; CDR3: CASSYSGTSGQETQYF
V: TRBV29-1; D: -; J: TRBJ2-1; CDR3: CSVLSGGEQFF
V: TRBV25-1; D: -; J: TRBJ2-7; CDR3: CASSEWGGSYEQYF
V: TRBV7-9; D: TRBD2; J: TRBJ2-7; CDR3: CASSYGTSDFYEQYF
V: TRBV5-4; D: TRBD2; J: TRBJ2-1; CDR3: CASSLGGLDYNEQFF
V: TRBV7-3; D: TRBD2; J: TRBJ2-1; CDR3: CASSFQAGGNYNEQFF
V: TRBV28; D: -; J: TRBJ2-7; CDR3: CASSLKQVAYYEQYF
V: TRBV5-1; D: -; J: TRBJ1-1; CDR3: CASSLEEGSNTEAFF